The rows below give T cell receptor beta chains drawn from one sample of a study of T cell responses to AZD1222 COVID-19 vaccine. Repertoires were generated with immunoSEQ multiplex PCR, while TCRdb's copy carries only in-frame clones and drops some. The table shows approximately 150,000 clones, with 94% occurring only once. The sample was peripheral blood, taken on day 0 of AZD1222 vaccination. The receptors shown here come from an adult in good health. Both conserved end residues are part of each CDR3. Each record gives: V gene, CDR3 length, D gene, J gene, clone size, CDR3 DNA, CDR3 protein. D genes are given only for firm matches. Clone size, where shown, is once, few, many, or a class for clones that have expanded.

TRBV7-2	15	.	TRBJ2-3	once	TGTGCCAGCAGCCGCACAGGGCGGAGCACAGATACGCAGTATTTT	CASSRTGRSTDTQYF
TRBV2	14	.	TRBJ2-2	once	TGTGCCAGCAGTAGACAGGATATCACCGGGGAGCTGTTTTTT	CASSRQDITGELFF
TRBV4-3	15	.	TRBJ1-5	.	TGCGCCAGCAGCCAGGAGCTAAGGGGCAATCAGCCCCAGCATTTT	CASSQELRGNQPQHF
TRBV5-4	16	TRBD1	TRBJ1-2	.	TGTGCCAGCAGCCGAGGGGGGACAGGGACCAGCTATGGCTACACCTTC	CASSRGGTGTSYGYTF
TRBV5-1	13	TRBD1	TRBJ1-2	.	TGCGCCAGCAGCCACGGACAGGGTGAGGGCTACACCTTC	CASSHGQGEGYTF
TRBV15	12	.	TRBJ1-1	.	TGTGCCACCACCCAGGGGAACACTGAAGCTTTCTTT	CATTQGNTEAFF
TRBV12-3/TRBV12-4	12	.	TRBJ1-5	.	TGTGCCAGCAGAGTGGCTAATCAGCCCCAGCATTTT	CASRVANQPQHF
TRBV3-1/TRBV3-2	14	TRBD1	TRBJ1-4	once	TGTGCCAGCAGCGAGGGGGCGATGAATGAAAAACTGTTTTTT	CASSEGAMNEKLFF
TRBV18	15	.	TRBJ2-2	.	TGTGCCAGCTCAACGGGCAGGGAGGACACCGGGGAGCTGTTTTTT	CASSTGREDTGELFF
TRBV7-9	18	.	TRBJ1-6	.	TGTGCCAGCAGATACCGACCCCGGTGGAGGAGGTGTAATTCACCCCTCCACTTT	CASRYRPRWRRCNSPLHF
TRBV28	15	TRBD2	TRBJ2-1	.	TGTGCCAGCAGCGCGGGACTAGCGGTCTACAATGAGCAGTTCTTC	CASSAGLAVYNEQFF
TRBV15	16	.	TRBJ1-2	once	TGTGCCACCAGCAGAGATCACCCAGACTTAGCCTATGGCTACACCTTC	CATSRDHPDLAYGYTF
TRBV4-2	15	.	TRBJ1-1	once	TGTGCCAGCAGCCAAGCCCAGGGCACGAACACTGAAGCTTTCTTT	CASSQAQGTNTEAFF
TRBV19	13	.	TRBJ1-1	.	TGTGCCAGTAGTATTCAGCCGAACACTGAAGCTTTCTTT	CASSIQPNTEAFF
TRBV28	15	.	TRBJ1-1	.	TGTGCCAGCAGTCCCCCCAGCAGGGGGAACACTGAAGCTTTCTTT	CASSPPSRGNTEAFF
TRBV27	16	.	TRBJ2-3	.	TGTGCCAGCAGTCATCAACTAGGGGGGGCAGGGGATACGCAGTATTTT	CASSHQLGGAGDTQYF
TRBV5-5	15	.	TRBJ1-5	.	TGTGCCAGCAGCTCTACAGGGAACAGCAATCAGCCCCAGCATTTT	CASSSTGNSNQPQHF
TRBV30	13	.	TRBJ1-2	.	TGTGCCTGGAGTGTACCCACAGGCTATGGCTACACCTTC	CAWSVPTGYGYTF
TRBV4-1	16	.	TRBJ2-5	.	TGCGCCAGCAGCCCCTCCGGGGAGTCCCCTACGGAGACCCAGTACTTC	CASSPSGESPTETQYF
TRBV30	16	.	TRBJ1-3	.	TGTGCCTGGAGTGCGGCCACCGAGCGGCGTGGAAACACCATATATTTT	CAWSAATERRGNTIYF
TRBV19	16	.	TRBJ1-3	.	TGTGCCAGTAGTAGAGGCGGGCTTACCTCTGGAAACACCATATATTTT	CASSRGGLTSGNTIYF
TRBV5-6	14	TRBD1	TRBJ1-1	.	TGTGCCAGCAGTCTCGGGACAGCGAACACTGAAGCTTTCTTT	CASSLGTANTEAFF
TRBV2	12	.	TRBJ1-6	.	TGTGCCACTGCGGCAGGGTATCCACCCCTCCACTTT	CATAAGYPPLHF
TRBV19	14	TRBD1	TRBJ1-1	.	TGTGCCAGTAGTCCCGGGACAGGGAGCACTGAAGCTTTCTTT	CASSPGTGSTEAFF
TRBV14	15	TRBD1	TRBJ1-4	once	TGTGCCAGCAGCCGACCGGGACAGGGGATTGAAAAACTGTTTTTT	CASSRPGQGIEKLFF
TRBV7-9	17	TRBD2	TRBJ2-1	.	TGTGCCACTTCAGGTATGGGACTAGCGGGAGAGTACAATGAGCAGTTCTTC	CATSGMGLAGEYNEQFF
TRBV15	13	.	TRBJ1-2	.	TGTGCCACCAGCAGAGAACAGGGAAAGGGAAACACCTTC	CATSREQGKGNTF
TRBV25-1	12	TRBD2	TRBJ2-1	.	TGTGCCAGCAGTTGGGGGGGCAATGAGCAGTTCTTC	CASSWGGNEQFF
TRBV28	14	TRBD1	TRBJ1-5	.	TGTGCCAGCAGCCCCGGACAGGGCTCCGAGCCCCAGCATTTT	CASSPGQGSEPQHF
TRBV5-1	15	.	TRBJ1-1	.	TGCGCCAGCAGCTTGGCGGGCGCGGGGAGTGGTGAAGCTTTCTTT	CASSLAGAGSGEAFF
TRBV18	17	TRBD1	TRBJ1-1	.	TGTGCCAGCTCAGCTGGTCGTAGGGACAGCCGGAACACTGAAGCTTTCTTT	CASSAGRRDSRNTEAFF
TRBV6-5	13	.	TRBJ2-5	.	TGTGCCAGCAGTTACTCCTTGGGAGAGACCCAGTACTTC	CASSYSLGETQYF
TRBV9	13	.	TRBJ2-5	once	TGTGCCAGCAGCGTCACCCCCCAGGAGACCCAGTACTTC	CASSVTPQETQYF
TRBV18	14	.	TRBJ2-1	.	TGTGCCAGCTCACCACCCGTCTCATACAATGAGCAGTTCTTC	CASSPPVSYNEQFF
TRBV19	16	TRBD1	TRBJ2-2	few	TGTGCCAGTAGTCCCCCGGACAGGGGTGACACCGGGGAGCTGTTTTTT	CASSPPDRGDTGELFF
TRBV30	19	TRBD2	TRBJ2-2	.	TGTGCCTGGAGACGGACTAGCGGGACCTACCGGGGGAACACCGGGGAGCTGTTTTTT	CAWRRTSGTYRGNTGELFF
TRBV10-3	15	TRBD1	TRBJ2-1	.	TGTGCCACCGGCACACAGGGGGCGCTTTCCGATGAGCAGTTCTTC	CATGTQGALSDEQFF
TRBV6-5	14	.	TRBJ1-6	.	TGTGCCAGCAGTATAGGCCGGTATAATTCACCCCTCCACTTT	CASSIGRYNSPLHF
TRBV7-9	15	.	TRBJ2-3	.	TGTGCCAGCAGCTTAGAGCGGAAACACCCAGATACGCAGTATTTT	CASSLERKHPDTQYF
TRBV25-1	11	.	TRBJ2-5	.	TGTGCCAGCAAGGGGGAAGAGACCCAGTACTTC	CASKGEETQYF
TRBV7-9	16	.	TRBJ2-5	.	TGTGCCAGCAGCTTAGTCCCCACTAGTTACGGAGAGACCCAGTACTTC	CASSLVPTSYGETQYF
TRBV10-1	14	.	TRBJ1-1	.	TGCGCCAGCTCGCCCGCCGGGTTCAACACTGAAGCTTTCTTT	CASSPAGFNTEAFF
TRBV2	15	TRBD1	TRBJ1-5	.	TGTGCCAGCAGTTGGGGACAGGGGGCTGATCAGCCCCAGCATTTT	CASSWGQGADQPQHF
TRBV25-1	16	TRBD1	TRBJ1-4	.	TGTGCCAGCAGGCCGTCGACAGGGACGATTAATGAAAAACTGTTTTTT	CASRPSTGTINEKLFF
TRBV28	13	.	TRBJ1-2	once	TGTGCCAGCAGTCTACAGGTCAACTATGGCTACACCTTC	CASSLQVNYGYTF
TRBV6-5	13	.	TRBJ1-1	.	TGTGCCAGCAGGAGGGACTGGTCCACTGAAGCTTTCTTT	CASRRDWSTEAFF
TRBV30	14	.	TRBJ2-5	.	TGTGCCTGGAGTGATACAGGTATCCAAGAGACCCAGTACTTC	CAWSDTGIQETQYF
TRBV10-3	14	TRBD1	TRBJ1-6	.	TGTGCCATCAGAGGGACAGTCCATAATTCACCCCTCCACTTT	CAIRGTVHNSPLHF
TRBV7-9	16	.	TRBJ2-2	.	TGTGCCAGCAGATCCCGGGGAGGGGGCTACGACGGGGAGCTGTTTTTT	CASRSRGGGYDGELFF
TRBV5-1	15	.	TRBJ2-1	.	TGCGCCAGCAGCTTCCGGTACGACACCTACAATGAGCAGTTCTTC	CASSFRYDTYNEQFF
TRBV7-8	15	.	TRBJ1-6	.	TGTGCCAGCAGCCCCAGCGGGACGGGCAATTCACCCCTCCACTTT	CASSPSGTGNSPLHF
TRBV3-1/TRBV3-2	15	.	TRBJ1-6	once	TGTGCCAGCAGCAAACAGGCGGCCTATAATTCACCCCTCCACTTT	CASSKQAAYNSPLHF
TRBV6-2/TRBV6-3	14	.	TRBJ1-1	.	TGTGCCAGCAGCCGACAGGCCATGAACACTGAAGCTTTCTTT	CASSRQAMNTEAFF
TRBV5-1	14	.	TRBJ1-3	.	TGCGCCAGCAGCTTGGATCAATCTGGAAACACCATATATTTT	CASSLDQSGNTIYF
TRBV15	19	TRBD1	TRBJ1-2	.	TGTGCCACCAGCATCTGGGTGATAAGTCGCGACAGGGAAAGCAATGGCTACACCTTC	CATSIWVISRDRESNGYTF
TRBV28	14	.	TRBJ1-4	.	TGTGCCAGCAGTTTTCCGGGGGCGAGCGAAAAACTGTTTTTT	CASSFPGASEKLFF
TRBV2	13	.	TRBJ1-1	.	TGTGCCAGCAGTGGAACAGGGATCACTGAAGCTTTCTTT	CASSGTGITEAFF
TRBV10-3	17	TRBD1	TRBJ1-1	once	TGTGCCATCAGTGAGTCGTGGGGCAGGGGGCCGAACACTGAAGCTTTCTTT	CAISESWGRGPNTEAFF
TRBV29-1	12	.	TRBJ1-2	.	TGCAGCGTTACAGGGTTAGGTATTGGCTACACCTTC	CSVTGLGIGYTF
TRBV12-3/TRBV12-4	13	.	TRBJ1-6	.	TGTGCCAGCAGATCCAGGTCATGGGCACCCCTCCACTTT	CASRSRSWAPLHF